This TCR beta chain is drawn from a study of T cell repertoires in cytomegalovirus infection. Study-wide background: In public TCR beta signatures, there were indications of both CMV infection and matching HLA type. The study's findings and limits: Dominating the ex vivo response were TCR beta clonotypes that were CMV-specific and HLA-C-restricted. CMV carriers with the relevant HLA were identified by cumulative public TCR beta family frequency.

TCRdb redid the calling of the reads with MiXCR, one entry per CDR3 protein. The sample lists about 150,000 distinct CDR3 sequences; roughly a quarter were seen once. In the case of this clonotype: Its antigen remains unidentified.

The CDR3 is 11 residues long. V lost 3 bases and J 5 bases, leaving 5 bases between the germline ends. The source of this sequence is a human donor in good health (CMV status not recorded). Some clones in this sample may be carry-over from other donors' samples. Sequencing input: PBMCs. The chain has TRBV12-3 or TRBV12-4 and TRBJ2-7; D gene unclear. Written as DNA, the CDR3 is TGTGCCAGCAGTTTGCAGGACGAGCAGTACTTC. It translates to CASSLQDEQYF.